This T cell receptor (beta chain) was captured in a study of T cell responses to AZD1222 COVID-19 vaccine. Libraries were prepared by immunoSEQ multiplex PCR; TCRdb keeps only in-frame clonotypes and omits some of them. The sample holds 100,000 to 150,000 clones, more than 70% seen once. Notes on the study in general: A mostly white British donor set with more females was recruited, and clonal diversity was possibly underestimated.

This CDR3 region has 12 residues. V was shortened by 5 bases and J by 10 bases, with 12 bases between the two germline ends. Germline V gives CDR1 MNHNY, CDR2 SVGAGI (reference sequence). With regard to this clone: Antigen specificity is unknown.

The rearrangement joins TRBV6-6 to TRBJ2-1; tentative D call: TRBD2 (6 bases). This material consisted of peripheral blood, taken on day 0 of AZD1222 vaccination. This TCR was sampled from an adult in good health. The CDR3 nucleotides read TGTGCCAGCAGTCGCAGGGAGGACGAGCAGTTCTTC. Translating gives CASSRREDEQFF.